The clone carrying this T cell receptor beta chain has ten or more counts. Its antigen is unknown. This sample was included in a study of T cell repertoires in cytomegalovirus infection. The overall study: TCR beta signatures that were public indicated CMV infection and matching HLA type.

Whole-study results and caveats: HLA-C-restricted TCR beta clonotypes specific for CMV led the ex vivo response. Cumulated frequencies of public TCR beta families served to identify carriers of CMV plus the relevant HLA.

TCRdb itself ran the reads through MiXCR, one entry per CDR3 protein. Of around 450,000 distinct CDR3 sequences in the sample, over 9% were seen once. The V segment lost 6 bases and the J segment 0 bases; nucleotides outside the gene matches: 8. The germline CDR1 and CDR2 sequences are KGHSH and LQKENI. The CDR3 covers 16 residues. The chain joins TRBV18 to TRBJ1-5; 7 bases fit TRBD1. This clonotype was sampled from a human donor in good health (CMV status not recorded). Some clones in this sample may be carry-over from other donors' samples. The sequencing sample was made of PBMCs. CDR3 in DNA: TGTGCCAGCTCCGGATCGACAGGGAATAGCAATCAGCCCCAGCATTTT. Its translation is CASSGSTGNSNQPQHF.